This T cell receptor (beta chain) was captured by sequencing in a study of cytomegalovirus exposure and HLA in healthy donors. Regarding the study as a whole: Cytomegalovirus status was reportedly diagnosed by the classifier with high sensitivity and specificity. The productive fraction for most TCR beta V segments was about 90% or about 30% in an earlier analysis. Analyzed later, association rates of TCRs varied across HLA loci, with DRB1 most and HLA-C fewest.

Turning to this clone: Its target is unknown.

It was with 60 Vbeta and 13 Jbeta primers that the PCR ran. Sequenced by immunoSEQ multiplex PCR; TCRdb stores in-frame clones only, minus some. The table shows approximately 120,000 clones, with approximately 78% occurring only once. The sequence was obtained from a man aged 35-49 years in good health and CMV-seronegative. Sequencing input: PBMCs.

DNA of the CDR3: TGTGCCAGCAGCCTTCAGGATGGGGCCGAGCAGTACTTC. Translation gives CASSLQDGAEQYF. The chain uses TRBV7-2 and TRBJ2-7, with D tentatively TRBD1 (5 bases). The CDR3 is 13 amino acids. V gave up 5 bases and J gave up 6 bases, with 14 bases separating them. Germline CDR1 and CDR2: SGHTA and FQGNSA.